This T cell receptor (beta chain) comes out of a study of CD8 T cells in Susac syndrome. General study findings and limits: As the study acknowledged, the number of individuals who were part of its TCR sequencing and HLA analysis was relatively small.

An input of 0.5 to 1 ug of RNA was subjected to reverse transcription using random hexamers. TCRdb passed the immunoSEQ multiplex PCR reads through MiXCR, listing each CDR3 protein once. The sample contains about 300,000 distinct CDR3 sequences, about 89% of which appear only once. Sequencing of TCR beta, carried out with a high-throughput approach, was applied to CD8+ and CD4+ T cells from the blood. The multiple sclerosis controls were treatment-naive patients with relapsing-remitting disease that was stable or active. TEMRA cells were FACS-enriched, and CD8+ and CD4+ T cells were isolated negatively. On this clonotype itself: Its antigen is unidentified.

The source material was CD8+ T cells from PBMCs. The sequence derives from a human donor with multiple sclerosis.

The CDR3 nucleotides are TGTGCCAGCAGCCTTAGTGGCGGTGGGGCCAACGTCCTGACTTTC. Protein: CASSLSGGGANVLTF. The gene calls are TRBV9 and TRBJ2-6; D unclear. There are 15 residues in the CDR3. Germline CDR1 SGDLS, CDR2 YYNGEE. V shed 4 bases and J shed 3 bases, with 11 bases lying between them. Variable domain in full (rest from reference TRBV9 and TRBJ2-6): DSGVTQTPKHLITATGQRVTLRCSPRSGDLSVYWYQQSLDQGLQFLIQYYNGEERAKGNILERFSAQQFPDLHSELNLSSLELGDSALYFCASSLSGGGANVLTFGAGSRLTVL.